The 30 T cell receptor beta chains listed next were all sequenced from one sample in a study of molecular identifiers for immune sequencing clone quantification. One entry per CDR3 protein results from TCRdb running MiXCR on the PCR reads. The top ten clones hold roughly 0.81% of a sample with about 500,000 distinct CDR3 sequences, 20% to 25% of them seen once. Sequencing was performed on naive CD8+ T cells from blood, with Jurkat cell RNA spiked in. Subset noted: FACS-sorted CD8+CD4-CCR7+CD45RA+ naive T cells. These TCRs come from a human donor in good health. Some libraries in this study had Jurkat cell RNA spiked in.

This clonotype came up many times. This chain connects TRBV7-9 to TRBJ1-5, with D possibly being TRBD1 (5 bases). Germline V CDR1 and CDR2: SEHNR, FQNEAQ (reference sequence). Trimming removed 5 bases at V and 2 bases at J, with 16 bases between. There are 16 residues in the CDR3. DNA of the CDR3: TGTGCCAGCAGCGGGACTCGTTGGGGAGGCAATCAGCCCCAGCATTTT. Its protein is CASSGTRWGGNQPQHF.

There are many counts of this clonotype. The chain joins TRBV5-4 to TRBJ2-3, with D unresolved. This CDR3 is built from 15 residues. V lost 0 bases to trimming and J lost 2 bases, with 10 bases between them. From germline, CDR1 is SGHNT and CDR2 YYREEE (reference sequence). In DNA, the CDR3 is TGTGCCAGCAGCTTGGCCGATCTTAACACAGATACGCAGTATTTT. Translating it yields CASSLADLNTDTQYF.

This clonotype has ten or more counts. The CDR3 region is CASSLATAGSTDTQYF. CDR3 DNA sequence: TGCGCCAGCAGCTTGGCCACGGCGGGTTCCACAGATACGCAGTATTTT. This sequence joins TRBV5-1 and TRBJ2-3, with D perhaps matching TRBD2 (5 bases). Germline CDR1 and CDR2: SGHRS and YFSETQ. The V and J ends lost 0 bases and 2 bases respectively, with 13 bases between them. CDR3 length: 16 amino acids.

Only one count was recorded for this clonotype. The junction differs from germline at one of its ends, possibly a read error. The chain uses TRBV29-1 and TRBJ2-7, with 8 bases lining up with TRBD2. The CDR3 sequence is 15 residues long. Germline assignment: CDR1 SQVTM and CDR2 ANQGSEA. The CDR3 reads CSVEWRGGPPYERYF. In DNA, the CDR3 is TGCAGCGTTGAATGGCGCGGGGGGCCGCCCTACGAGCGGTACTTC.

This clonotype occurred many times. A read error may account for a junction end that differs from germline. CDR3: CASSQGSTGSYEQYF. The CDR3 DNA follows: TGTGCCAGCAGCCAGGGATCGACAGGGTCCTACGAGCAGTACTTC. The V and J genes are TRBV4-1 and TRBJ2-7; 7 bases line up with TRBD1. This CDR3 is built from 15 residues. Germline lookup yields CDR1 MGHRA and CDR2 YSYEKL.

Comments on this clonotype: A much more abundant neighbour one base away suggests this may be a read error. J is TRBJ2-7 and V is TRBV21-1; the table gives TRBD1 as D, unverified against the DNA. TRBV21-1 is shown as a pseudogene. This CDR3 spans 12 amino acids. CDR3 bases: TGTGCCAAGATCGACAGGACCTACGAGCAGTACTTC. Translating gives CAKIDRTYEQYF.

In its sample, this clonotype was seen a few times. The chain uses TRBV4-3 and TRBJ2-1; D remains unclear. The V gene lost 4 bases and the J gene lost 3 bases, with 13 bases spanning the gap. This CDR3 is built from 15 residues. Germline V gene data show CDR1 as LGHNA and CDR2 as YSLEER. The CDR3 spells CASSPKTLLYNEQFF. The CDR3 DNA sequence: TGCGCCAGCAGCCCCAAGACCCTGCTCTACAATGAGCAGTTCTTC.

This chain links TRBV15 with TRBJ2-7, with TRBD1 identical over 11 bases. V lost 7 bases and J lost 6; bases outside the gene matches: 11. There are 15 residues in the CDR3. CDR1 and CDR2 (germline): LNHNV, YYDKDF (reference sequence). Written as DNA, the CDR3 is TGTGCCACCACCGATCTAGGACAGGGGGCTGGCGAGCAGTACTTC. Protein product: CATTDLGQGAGEQYF. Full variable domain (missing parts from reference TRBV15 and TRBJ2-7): DAMVIQNPRYQVTQFGKPVTLSCSQTLNHNVMYWYQQKSSQAPKLLFHYYDKDFNNEADTPDNFQSRRPNTSFCFLDIRSPGLGDTAMYLCATTDLGQGAGEQYFGPGTRLTVT.

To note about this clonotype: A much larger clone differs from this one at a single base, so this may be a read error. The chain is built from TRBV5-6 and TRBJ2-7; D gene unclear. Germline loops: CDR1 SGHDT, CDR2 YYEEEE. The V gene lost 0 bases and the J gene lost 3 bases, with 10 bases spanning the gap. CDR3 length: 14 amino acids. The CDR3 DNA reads TGTGCCAGCAGCTTGGCCGGCTTCAGCTACGAGCAGTACTTC. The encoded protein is CASSLAGFSYEQYF.

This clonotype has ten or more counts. The CDR3, as DNA: TGTGCCAGCAGTTCGGGGGAACTTTGGGGGGAGCAGTACTTC. Encoded protein: CASSSGELWGEQYF. This chain uses TRBV12-3 or TRBV12-4 with TRBJ2-7; a possible D gene is TRBD2 (6 bases). Trimming removed 4 bases from V and 7 bases from J, with 17 bases in between. CDR3 length: 14 amino acids.

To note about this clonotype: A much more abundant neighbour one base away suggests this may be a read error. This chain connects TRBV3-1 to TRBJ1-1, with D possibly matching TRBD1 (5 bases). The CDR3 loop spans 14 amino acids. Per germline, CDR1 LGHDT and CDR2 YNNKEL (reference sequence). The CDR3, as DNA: TGTGCCAGCAGCCAGGGACGGATGAACACTGAAACTTTCTTT. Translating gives CASSQGRMNTETFF.

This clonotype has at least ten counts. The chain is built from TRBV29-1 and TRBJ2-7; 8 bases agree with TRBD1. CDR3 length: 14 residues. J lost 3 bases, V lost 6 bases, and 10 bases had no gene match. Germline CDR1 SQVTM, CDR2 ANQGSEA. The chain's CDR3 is CSVAGTGEYYEQYF. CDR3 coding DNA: TGCAGCGTCGCCGGGACAGGAGAATACTACGAGCAGTACTTC.

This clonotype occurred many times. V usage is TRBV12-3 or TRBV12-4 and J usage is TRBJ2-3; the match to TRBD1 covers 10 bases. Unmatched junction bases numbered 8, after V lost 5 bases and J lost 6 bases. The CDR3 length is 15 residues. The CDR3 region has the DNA TGTGCCAGCAGTGGGGGGACAGGGGTTTCGGATACGCAGTATTTT. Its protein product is CASSGGTGVSDTQYF.

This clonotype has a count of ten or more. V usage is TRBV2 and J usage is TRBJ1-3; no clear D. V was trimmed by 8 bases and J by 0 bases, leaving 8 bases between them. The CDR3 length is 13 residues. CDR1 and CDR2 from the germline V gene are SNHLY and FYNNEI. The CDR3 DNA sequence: TGTGCCAGCCGCATACGCTCTGGAAACACCATATATTTT. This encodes CASRIRSGNTIYF.

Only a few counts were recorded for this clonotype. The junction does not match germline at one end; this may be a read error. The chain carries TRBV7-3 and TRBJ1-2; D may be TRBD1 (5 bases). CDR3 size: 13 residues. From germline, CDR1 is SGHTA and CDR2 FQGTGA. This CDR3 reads CASAPGETYGYAF. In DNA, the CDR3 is TGTGCCAGCGCACCGGGGGAAACCTATGGCTACGCCTTC.

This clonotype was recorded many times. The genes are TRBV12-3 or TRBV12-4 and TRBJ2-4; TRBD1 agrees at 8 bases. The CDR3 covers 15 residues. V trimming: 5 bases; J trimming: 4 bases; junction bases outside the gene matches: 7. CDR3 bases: TGTGCCAGCAGTCCGCCGACAGGGGCTAAAAACATTCAGTACTTC. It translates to CASSPPTGAKNIQYF.

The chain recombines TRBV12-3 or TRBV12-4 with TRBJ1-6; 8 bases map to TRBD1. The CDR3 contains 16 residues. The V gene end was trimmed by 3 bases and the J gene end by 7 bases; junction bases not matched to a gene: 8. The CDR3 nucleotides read TGTGCCAGCAGTTTGGGTCAGGGGGCTTTGAATTCACCCCTCCACTTT. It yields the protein CASSLGQGALNSPLHF.

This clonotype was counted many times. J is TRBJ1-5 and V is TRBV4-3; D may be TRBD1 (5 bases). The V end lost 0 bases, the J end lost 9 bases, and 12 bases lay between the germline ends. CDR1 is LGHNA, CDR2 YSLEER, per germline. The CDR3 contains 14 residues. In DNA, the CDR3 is TGCGCCAGCAGCCAAGATACAGGTGAAAGGCCCCAGCATTTT. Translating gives CASSQDTGERPQHF.

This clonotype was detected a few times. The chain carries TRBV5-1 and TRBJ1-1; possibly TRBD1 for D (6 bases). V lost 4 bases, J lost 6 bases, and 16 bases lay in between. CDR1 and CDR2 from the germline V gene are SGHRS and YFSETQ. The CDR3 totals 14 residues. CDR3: CASSGGGQGSEAFF. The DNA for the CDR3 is TGCGCCAGCAGCGGGGGGGGGCAAGGGTCTGAAGCTTTCTTT.

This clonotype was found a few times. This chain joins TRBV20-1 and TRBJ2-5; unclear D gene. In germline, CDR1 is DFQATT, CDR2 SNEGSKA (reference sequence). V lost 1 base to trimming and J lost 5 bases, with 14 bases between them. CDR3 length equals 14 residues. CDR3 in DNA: TGCAGTGCTAGAGGGCCGGGCCTCAGCGAGACCCAGTACTTC. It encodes CSARGPGLSETQYF.

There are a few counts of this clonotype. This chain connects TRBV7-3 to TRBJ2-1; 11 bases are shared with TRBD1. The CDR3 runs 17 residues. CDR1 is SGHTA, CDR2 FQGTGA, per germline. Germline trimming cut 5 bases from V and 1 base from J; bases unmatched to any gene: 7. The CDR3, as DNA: TGTGCCAGCAGCCCTACCGGGACAGGGGGATCCTACAATGAGCAGTTCTTC. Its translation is CASSPTGTGGSYNEQFF.

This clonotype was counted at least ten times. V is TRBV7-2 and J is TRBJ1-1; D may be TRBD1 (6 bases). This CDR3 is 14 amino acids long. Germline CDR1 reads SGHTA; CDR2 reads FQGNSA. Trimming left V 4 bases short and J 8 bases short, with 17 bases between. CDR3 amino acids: CASSSSKRGTEAFF. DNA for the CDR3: TGTGCCAGCAGCTCCTCGAAGAGGGGGACGGAAGCTTTCTTT. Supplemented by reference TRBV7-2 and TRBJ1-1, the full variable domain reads GAGVSQSPSNKVTEKGKDVELRCDPISGHTALYWYRQSLGQGLEFLIYFQGNSAPDKSGLPSDRFSAERTGGSVSTLTIQRTQQEDSAVYLCASSSSKRGTEAFFGQGTRLTVV.

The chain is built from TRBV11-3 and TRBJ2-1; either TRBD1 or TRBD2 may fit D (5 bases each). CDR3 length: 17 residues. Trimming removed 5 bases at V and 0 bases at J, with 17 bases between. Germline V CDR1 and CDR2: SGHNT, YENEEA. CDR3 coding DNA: TGTGCCAGCAGCCCCTTTGGGGGTGCCAGCTCCTACAATGAGCAGTTCTTC. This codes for CASSPFGGASSYNEQFF.

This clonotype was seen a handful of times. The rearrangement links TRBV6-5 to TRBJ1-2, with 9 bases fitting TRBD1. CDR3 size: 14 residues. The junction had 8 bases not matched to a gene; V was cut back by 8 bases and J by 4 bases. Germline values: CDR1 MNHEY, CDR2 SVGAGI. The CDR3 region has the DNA TGTGCCAGCGGACCGGGACAGGGCGCCTATGGCTACACCTTC. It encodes CASGPGQGAYGYTF.

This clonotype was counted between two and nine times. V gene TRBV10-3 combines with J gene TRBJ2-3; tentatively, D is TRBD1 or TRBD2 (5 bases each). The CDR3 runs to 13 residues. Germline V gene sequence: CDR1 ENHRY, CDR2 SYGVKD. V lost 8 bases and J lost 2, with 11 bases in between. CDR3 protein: CAIQGEDTDTQYF. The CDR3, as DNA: TGTGCCATCCAGGGAGAAGACACAGATACGCAGTATTTT.

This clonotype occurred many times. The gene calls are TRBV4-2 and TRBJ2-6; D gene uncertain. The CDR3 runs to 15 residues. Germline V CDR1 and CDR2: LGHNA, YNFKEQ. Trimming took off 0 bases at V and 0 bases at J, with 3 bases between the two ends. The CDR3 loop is CASSQDRSGANVLTF. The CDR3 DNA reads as TGTGCCAGCAGCCAAGACCGCTCTGGGGCCAACGTCCTGACTTTC.

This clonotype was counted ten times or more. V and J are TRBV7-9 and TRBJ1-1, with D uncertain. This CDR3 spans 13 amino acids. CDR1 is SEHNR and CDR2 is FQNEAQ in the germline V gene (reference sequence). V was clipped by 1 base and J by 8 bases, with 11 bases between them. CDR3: CASSLGPFPEAFF. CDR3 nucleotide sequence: TGTGCCAGCAGCTTAGGTCCTTTCCCCGAAGCTTTCTTT.

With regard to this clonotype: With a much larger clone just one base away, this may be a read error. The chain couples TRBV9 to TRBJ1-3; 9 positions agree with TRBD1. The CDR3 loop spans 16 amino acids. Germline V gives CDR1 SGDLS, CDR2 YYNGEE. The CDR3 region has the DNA TGTGCCAGCAGCGAGGGACAGGGTCTTCCTGGAAACACCATACATTTT. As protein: CASSEGQGLPGNTIHF.

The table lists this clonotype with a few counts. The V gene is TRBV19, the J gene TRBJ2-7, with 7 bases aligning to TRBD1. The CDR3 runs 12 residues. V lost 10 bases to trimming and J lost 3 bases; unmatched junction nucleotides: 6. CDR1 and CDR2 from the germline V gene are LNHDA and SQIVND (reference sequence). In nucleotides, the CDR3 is TGTGCCACGTCCCGGGACAGCTACGAGCAGTACTTC. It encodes CATSRDSYEQYF.

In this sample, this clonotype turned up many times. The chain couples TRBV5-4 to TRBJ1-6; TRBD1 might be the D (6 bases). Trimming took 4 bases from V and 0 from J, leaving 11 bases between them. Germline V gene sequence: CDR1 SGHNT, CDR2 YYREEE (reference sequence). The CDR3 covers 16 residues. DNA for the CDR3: TGTGCCAGCAGCAAGGACAGAAGCTCCTATAATTCACCCCTCCACTTT. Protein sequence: CASSKDRSSYNSPLHF. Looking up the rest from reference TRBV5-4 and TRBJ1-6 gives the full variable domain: ETGVTQSPTHLIKTRGQQVTLRCSSQSGHNTVSWYQQALGQGPQFIFQYYREEENGRGNFPPRFSGLQFPNYSSELNVNALELDDSALYLCASSKDRSSYNSPLHFGNGTRLTVT.